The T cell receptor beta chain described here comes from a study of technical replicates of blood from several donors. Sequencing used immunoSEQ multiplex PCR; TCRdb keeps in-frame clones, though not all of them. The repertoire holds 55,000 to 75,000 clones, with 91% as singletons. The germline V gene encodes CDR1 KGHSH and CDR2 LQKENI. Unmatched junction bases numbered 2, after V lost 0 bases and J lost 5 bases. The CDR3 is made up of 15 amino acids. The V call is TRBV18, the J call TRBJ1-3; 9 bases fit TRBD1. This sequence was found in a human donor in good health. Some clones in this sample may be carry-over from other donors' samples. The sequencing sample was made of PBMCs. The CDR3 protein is CASSPPGQGRNTIYF. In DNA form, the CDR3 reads TGTGCCAGCTCACCACCGGGACAGGGTCGAAACACCATATATTTT.